This entry is about one T cell receptor beta chain. Its antigen is unidentified. As the library was built, unique molecular identifiers were attached to individual cDNA molecules. Via MiXCR, TCRdb re-called the RACE reads, giving one row per CDR3 protein. This table has 130,000 or so distinct CDR3 sequences, about 11% appearing once. This CDR3 comprises 17 residues. V was cut by 3 bases and J by 5 bases, with 22 bases left in between. CDR1 LGHDT and CDR2 YNNKEL come from the germline V gene (reference sequence). This sample was taken from a study of human T cells and chemical hapten exposure. Regarding time point: patch test 3, about 24 weeks after DPC sensitization. Treatment here: therapeutic diphenylcyclopropenone sensitization with weekly scalp DPC. General observations from the study: There was alopecia in the donors, so their immune response may differ from that of healthy people.

The chain has TRBV3-1 and TRBJ1-1, with a tentative D call TRBD1 (5 bases). This clonotype was sampled from a woman aged 50 to 60 with alopecia areata. Some clones in this sample may be carry-over from other donors' samples. The sequences come from whole blood, collected in connection with sensitization to the hapten diphenylcyclopropenone (DPC). The CDR3 DNA sequence: TGTGCCAGCAGCCATGCAGGGCTTGACCCTCCGAGAACTGAAGCTTTCTTT. Translation: CASSHAGLDPPRTEAFF.